This T cell receptor (beta chain) was recorded in a study of immune reconstitution after stem cell transplant in scleroderma. This clonotype came up a few times. V lost 4 bases to trimming and J lost 3 bases, with 14 bases between them. Germline V gene lookup returns CDR1 SGHRS and CDR2 YFSETQ. The CDR3 has 14 residues. TCRdb recomputed calls from the RT-PCR reads with MiXCR, one row per CDR3 protein. The sample contains about 2,400 distinct CDR3 sequences, 6.4% of which appear only once. The sequence was collected from a female donor with systemic sclerosis. This chain links TRBV5-1 with TRBJ2-7, with D possibly being TRBD2 (6 bases). Sampling took place before or after autologous hematopoietic stem cell transplantation (not recorded which). The CDR3 coding sequence is TGCGCCAGCAGCACCGGGACTCCGGACTACGAGCAGTACTTC. This encodes CASSTGTPDYEQYF.